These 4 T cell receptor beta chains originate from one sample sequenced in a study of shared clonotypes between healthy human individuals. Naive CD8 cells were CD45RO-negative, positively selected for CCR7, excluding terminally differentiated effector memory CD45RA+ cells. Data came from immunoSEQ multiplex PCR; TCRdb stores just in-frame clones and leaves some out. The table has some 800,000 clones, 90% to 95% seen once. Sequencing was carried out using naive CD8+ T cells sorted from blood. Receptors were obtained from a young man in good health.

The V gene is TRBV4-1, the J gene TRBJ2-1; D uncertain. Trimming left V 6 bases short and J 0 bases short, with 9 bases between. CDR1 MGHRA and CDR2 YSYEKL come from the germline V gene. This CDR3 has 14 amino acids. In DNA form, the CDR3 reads TGCGCCAGCAGTTACATCGGCTCCTACAATGAGCAGTTCTTC. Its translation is CASSYIGSYNEQFF.

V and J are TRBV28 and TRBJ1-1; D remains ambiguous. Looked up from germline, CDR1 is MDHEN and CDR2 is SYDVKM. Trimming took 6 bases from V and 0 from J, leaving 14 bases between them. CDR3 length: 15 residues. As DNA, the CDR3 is TGTGCCAGCAGCTTGGCCGGGCGGATGAACACTGAAGCTTTCTTT. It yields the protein CASSLAGRMNTEAFF.

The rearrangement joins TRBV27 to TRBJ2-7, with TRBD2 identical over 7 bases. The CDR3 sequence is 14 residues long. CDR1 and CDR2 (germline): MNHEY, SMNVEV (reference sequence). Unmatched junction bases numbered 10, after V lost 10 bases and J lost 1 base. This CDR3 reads CATEGSGNSYEQYF. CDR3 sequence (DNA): TGTGCCACCGAGGGGAGCGGGAATTCCTACGAGCAGTACTTC.

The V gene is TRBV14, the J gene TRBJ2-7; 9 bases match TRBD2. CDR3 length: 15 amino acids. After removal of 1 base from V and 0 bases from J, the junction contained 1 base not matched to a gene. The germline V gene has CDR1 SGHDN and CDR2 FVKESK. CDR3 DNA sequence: TGTGCCAGCAGCCAAGGGACTAGCGCCTCCTACGAGCAGTACTTC. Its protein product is CASSQGTSASYEQYF.